This T cell receptor beta chain appears in the sequencing data of a study of control samples from healthy donors and cancer patients. Some clones are missing from TCRdb's copy, which holds only in-frame ones; the method was immunoSEQ multiplex PCR. Of about 95,000 clones listed, about 85% are singletons. The CDR3 has 18 amino acids. V dropped 4 bases and J dropped 0; count of bases not matched to a gene: 10. Germline CDR1 SGHNT, CDR2 YYREEE (reference sequence). Sequenced input: blood. The J gene is TRBJ2-6, the V gene TRBV5-4, with 7 bases that match TRBD2. This TCR derives from a woman aged 70-85 years in good health. The CDR3 reads CASSVGGAVLSGANVLTF. The CDR3 DNA reads as TGTGCCAGCAGCGTGGGAGGGGCCGTTCTCTCTGGGGCCAACGTCCTGACTTTC.